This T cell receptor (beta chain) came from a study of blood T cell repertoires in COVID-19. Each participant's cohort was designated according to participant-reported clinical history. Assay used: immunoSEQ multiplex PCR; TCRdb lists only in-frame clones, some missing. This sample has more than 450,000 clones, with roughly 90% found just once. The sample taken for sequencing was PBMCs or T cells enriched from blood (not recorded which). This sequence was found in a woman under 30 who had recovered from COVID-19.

This chain's CDR3 is CASRETGVENQPQHF. DNA of the CDR3: TGTGCCAGCAGGGAGACAGGGGTTGAGAATCAGCCCCAGCATTTT. The rearrangement links TRBV6-5 to TRBJ1-5; 8 nucleotides match TRBD1. The CDR3 is 15 amino acids. V shed 6 bases, J shed 4 bases, and the junction held 8 bases outside the gene matches. The germline CDR1 and CDR2 sequences are MNHEY and SVGAGI.